Below, 17 T cell receptor beta chains from the same sample are listed, as sequenced in a study of control samples from healthy donors and cancer patients. Clones were read by immunoSEQ multiplex PCR, and TCRdb kept only the in-frame ones, dropping some. The data contain under 130,000 clones, more than 85% of them seen just once; the ten biggest clones take up about a fifth. Sequenced sample: PBMCs. Receptors were obtained from a man in his fifties or sixties with lung cancer.

The chain employs TRBV19 and TRBJ1-2, with D possibly being TRBD1 (5 bases). Germline V gene data show CDR1 as LNHDA and CDR2 as SQIVND (reference sequence). V lost 3 bases to trimming and J lost 5 bases, with 16 bases between them. The CDR3 is made up of 15 amino acids. In DNA form, the CDR3 reads TGTGCCAGTAGTATTGGGGGAGACGGAGGTTATGGCTACACCTTC. This gives the protein CASSIGGDGGYGYTF. The variable domain in full, with the rest retrieved from reference TRBV19 and TRBJ1-2, is DGGITQSPKYLFRKEGQNVTLSCEQNLNHDAMYWYRQDPGQGLRLIYYSQIVNDFQKGDIAEGYSVSREKKESFPLTVTSAQKNPTAFYLCASSIGGDGGYGYTFGSGTRLTVV.

This chain uses TRBV7-8 with TRBJ2-7; no reliable D call. Trimming took off 5 bases at V and 2 bases at J, with 16 bases between the two ends. The CDR3 has 15 amino acids. Germline assignment: CDR1 SGHVS and CDR2 FQNEAQ. The CDR3 DNA reads as TGTGCCAGCAGCCTCACGGACGGAACAACCTACGAGCAGTACTTC. It specifies CASSLTDGTTYEQYF.

This chain links TRBV24-1 with TRBJ2-3, with no clear D. With 4 bases removed from V and 1 base from J, the gap between germline ends came to 14 bases. The CDR3 is 16 amino acids. Germline CDR1 and CDR2: KGHDR and SFDVKD. CDR3 amino acids: CATSDQRFARTDTQYF. The CDR3 DNA sequence: TGTGCCACCAGTGACCAGCGATTCGCGCGCACAGATACGCAGTATTTT.

The V gene is TRBV29-1, the J gene TRBJ2-7; the match to TRBD1 covers 8 bases. With 7 bases clipped from V and 0 bases from J, the junction kept 8 bases outside the gene matches. The germline CDR1 and CDR2 sequences are SQVTM and ANQGSEA. The CDR3 spans 14 residues. CDR3 loop: CSARQGTHSYEQYF. The CDR3 DNA follows: TGCAGCGCTAGACAGGGGACCCACTCCTACGAGCAGTACTTC.

This chain joins TRBV5-8 and TRBJ2-3; perhaps TRBD2 as D (5 bases). From germline, CDR1 is SGHTS and CDR2 YDEGEE. CDR3 size: 13 residues. V shed 5 bases and J shed 7 bases, with 14 bases lying between them. The CDR3 sequence is CASSSQRVNTQYF. The CDR3 coding sequence is TGTGCCAGCAGTTCACAGAGGGTCAATACGCAGTATTTT.

The chain links TRBV14 to TRBJ1-6; the match to TRBD1 covers 9 bases. With V trimmed by 8 bases and J by 7 bases, 3 bases remained unmatched. The CDR3 contains 13 residues. Per the germline V gene, CDR1 is SGHDN and CDR2 is FVKESK. DNA for the CDR3: TGTGCCAGCGGACAGGGGTTGAATTCACCCCTCCACTTT. Translating it yields CASGQGLNSPLHF.

The sample holds one count of this clone. CDR3 in amino acids: CASTRAGINEQFF. The CDR3, as DNA: TGCGCCAGCACCCGCGCGGGGATCAATGAGCAGTTCTTC. The chain has TRBV5-1 and TRBJ2-1, with D possibly matching TRBD2 (6 bases). The CDR3 runs 13 residues. From germline, CDR1 is SGHRS and CDR2 YFSETQ. The V and J ends lost 6 bases and 6 bases respectively, with 13 bases between them.

The chain has TRBV6-4 and TRBJ1-3; D is uncertain. The germline V and J ends were trimmed by 8 bases and 4 bases, with 6 bases remaining between them. The CDR3 length is 11 residues. Germline V gene lookup returns CDR1 MRHNA and CDR2 SNTAGT. DNA of the CDR3: TGTGCCAGCTCCAACGGAAACACCATATATTTT. Translation gives CASSNGNTIYF.

V usage is TRBV2 and J usage is TRBJ1-5; D is unclear. CDR3 length equals 15 residues. Trimming removed 0 bases from V and 11 bases from J, with 17 bases in between. In germline, CDR1 is SNHLY, CDR2 FYNNEI. This CDR3 reads CASSEARTSRSSQHF. CDR3 sequence (DNA): TGTGCCAGCAGTGAAGCTAGGACGTCCCGTTCGTCCCAGCATTTT.

The chain is built from TRBV5-1 and TRBJ1-6, with D possibly TRBD1 on 5 matching bases. The V end was cut by 2 bases, the J end by 3 bases, with 9 bases between. Germline CDR1 and CDR2: SGHRS and YFSETQ. The CDR3 contains 15 residues. CDR3: CASSLQDYYNSPLHF. CDR3 nucleotides: TGCGCCAGCAGCTTACAGGATTACTATAATTCACCCCTCCACTTT. Full variable domain (outside the CDR3, taken from reference TRBV5-1 and TRBJ1-6): KAGVTQTPRYLIKTRGQQVTLSCSPISGHRSVSWYQQTPGQGLQFLFEYFSETQRNKGNFPGRFSGRQFSNSRSEMNVSTLELGDSALYLCASSLQDYYNSPLHFGNGTRLTVT.

V is TRBV24-1 and J is TRBJ2-1; the match to TRBD1 covers 9 bases. Germline loops: CDR1 KGHDR, CDR2 SFDVKD. This CDR3 contains 17 residues. The junction had 10 bases not matched to a gene; V was cut back by 3 bases and J by 5 bases. In DNA form, the CDR3 reads TGTGCCACCAGTGATATTACCGGGACAGGGACGAACAATGAGCAGTTCTTC. Its translation is CATSDITGTGTNNEQFF.

The rearrangement links TRBV5-1 to TRBJ2-7; TRBD1 or TRBD2 may be the D gene (5 bases each). In germline, CDR1 is SGHRS, CDR2 YFSETQ. Trimming left V 1 base short and J 6 bases short, with 14 bases between. This CDR3 has 14 residues. CDR3 bases: TGCGCCAGCAGCTTGTTGGGGGAAAGTACCGAGCAGTACGTC. Its translation is CASSLLGESTEQYV.

The rearrangement uses TRBV19 and TRBJ2-3, with D unresolved. V was clipped by 3 bases and J by 0 bases, with 7 bases between them. The germline gives CDR1 LNHDA, CDR2 SQIVND (reference sequence). The CDR3 length is 14 residues. CDR3 residues: CASSITFSTDTQYF. As DNA, the CDR3 is TGTGCCAGTAGTATCACTTTTAGCACAGATACGCAGTATTTT. Full variable domain (rest looked up from reference TRBV19 and TRBJ2-3): DGGITQSPKYLFRKEGQNVTLSCEQNLNHDAMYWYRQDPGQGLRLIYYSQIVNDFQKGDIAEGYSVSREKKESFPLTVTSAQKNPTAFYLCASSITFSTDTQYFGPGTRLTVL.

The chain is built from TRBV6-5 and TRBJ2-7; 7 nucleotides agree with TRBD1. V shed 2 bases and J 6 bases; nucleotides not matched to a gene: 4. The CDR3 spans 13 residues. CDR1 is MNHEY, CDR2 SVGAGI, per germline. The CDR3 is CASSYRGLSEQYF. The CDR3 DNA reads as TGTGCCAGCAGTTACAGGGGGCTGAGCGAGCAGTACTTC.

V gene TRBV14 combines with J gene TRBJ2-1; 9 positions match TRBD2. Germline CDR1 and CDR2: SGHDN and FVKESK. The V and J ends lost 4 bases and 8 bases, in that order; junction bases with no gene match: 12. The CDR3 extends over 16 amino acids. CDR3 DNA sequence: TGTGCCAGCAGCCTTTCACAGCGGGGGGCCAGGGATGAGCAGTTCTTC. Its protein is CASSLSQRGARDEQFF.

The chain has TRBV4-1 and TRBJ1-2; D possibly corresponds to TRBD1 (5 bases). V gave up 1 base and J gave up 4 bases, with 10 bases separating them. The CDR3 has 14 amino acids. CDR1 and CDR2 (germline): MGHRA, YSYEKL. CDR3 sequence: CASSQVSGTYGYTF. The CDR3 DNA is TGCGCCAGCAGCCAAGTTTCCGGGACCTATGGCTACACCTTC.

This clone was observed once. The chain employs TRBV6-5 and TRBJ1-5; 8 bases fit TRBD1. Looked up from germline, CDR1 is MNHEY and CDR2 is SVGAGI. The CDR3 has 13 residues. Trimming cost V 6 bases and J 4 bases; bases outside gene matches: 2. The CDR3 nucleotides are TGTGCCAGCAGACAGGGGGAGAATCAGCCCCAGCATTTT. Encoded protein: CASRQGENQPQHF.